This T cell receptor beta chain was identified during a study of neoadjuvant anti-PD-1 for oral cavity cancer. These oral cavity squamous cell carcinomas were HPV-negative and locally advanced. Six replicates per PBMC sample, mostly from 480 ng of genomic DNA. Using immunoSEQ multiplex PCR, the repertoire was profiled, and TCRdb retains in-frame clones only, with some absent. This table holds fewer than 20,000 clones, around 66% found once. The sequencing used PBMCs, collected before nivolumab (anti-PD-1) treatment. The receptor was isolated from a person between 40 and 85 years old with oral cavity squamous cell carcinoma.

The DNA of the CDR3 is TGTGCCAGCGGCTCTCCAACCTTCTCGCACAATGAGCAGTTCTTC. This translates into CASGSPTFSHNEQFF. This rearrangement joins TRBV6-5 to TRBJ2-1, with D uncertain. The ends were cut back, 8 bases at V and 5 bases at J, with 19 bases in the middle. This CDR3 region has 15 residues. The germline gives CDR1 MNHEY, CDR2 SVGAGI.